The 25 T cell receptor beta chains presented below share a single source sample, sequenced in a study of beta chain features in type 1 diabetes. General study points: The study found moderately but significantly shorter TCRB CDR3s in all four CD4+ subsets of Type 1 diabetes patients.

Their recognized antigens are unknown. Since all of the isolated RNA was reverse transcribed, expressed TCRB transcripts were what got sequenced. The assay was immunoSEQ multiplex PCR, and TCRdb's table has in-frame clones only and misses some. The data show over 200,000 clones, approximately 10% seen once. The sequenced material came from naive CD4+ T cells from blood. Receptor source: a man aged 30-40 years with type 1 diabetes.

This clone was observed a few times. The rearrangement links TRBV4-1 to TRBJ1-6; the D is unclear. Trimming removed 3 bases from V and 3 bases from J, with 12 bases in between. The CDR3 consists of 16 residues. Germline V gene data show CDR1 as MGHRA and CDR2 as YSYEKL. CDR3 in DNA: TGCGCCAGCAGCCAGCAACCGGAGGGCTATAATTCACCCCTCCACTTT. Residues: CASSQQPEGYNSPLHF.

The chain carries TRBV15 and TRBJ2-7; a possible D gene is TRBD1 (5 bases). This CDR3 is built from 12 residues. Per the germline V gene, CDR1 is LNHNV and CDR2 is YYDKDF (reference sequence). The V end lost 5 bases, the J end lost 7 bases, and 12 bases lay between the germline ends. CDR3 in amino acids: CATSRAPGEQYF. The CDR3 DNA is TGTGCCACCAGCCGGGCCCCAGGGGAGCAGTACTTC.

Only a few counts were recorded for this clone. V usage is TRBV30 and J usage is TRBJ2-7, with TRBD2 identical over 13 bases. CDR3 length: 19 residues. The trim removed 2 bases at V and 0 bases at J, leaving 13 bases unmatched. The V gene's germline CDR1 is GTSNPN and CDR2 SVGIG (reference sequence). The DNA of the CDR3 is TGTGCCTGGAGTTCGGGCGTCACTAGCGGGGGGGTGTTCTCCTACGAGCAGTACTTC. Its translation is CAWSSGVTSGGVFSYEQYF.

The chain carries TRBV9 and TRBJ2-5; the match to TRBD1 covers 9 bases. V gave up 4 bases and J gave up 3 bases; unmatched junction bases: 4. Germline lookup yields CDR1 SGDLS and CDR2 YYNGEE. The CDR3 totals 14 residues. The CDR3 reads CASSSRTGEETQYF. CDR3 sequence (DNA): TGTGCCAGCAGCTCAAGGACAGGGGAAGAGACCCAGTACTTC.

The chain employs TRBV7-8 and TRBJ2-6, with no clear D. The germline CDR1 and CDR2 sequences are SGHVS and FQNEAQ. The CDR3 covers 15 residues. V was pared by 5 bases and J by 5 bases, with 13 bases between. The CDR3, as DNA: TGTGCCAGCAGCCCGCGAGGTCAGAGGGCCAACGTCCTGACTTTC. It yields the protein CASSPRGQRANVLTF.

V and J are TRBV7-9 and TRBJ2-7, with D possibly matching TRBD1 (5 bases). Per germline, CDR1 SEHNR and CDR2 FQNEAQ (reference sequence). V was shortened by 0 bases and J by 3 bases, with 12 bases between the two germline ends. The CDR3 runs to 15 residues. DNA for the CDR3: TGTGCCAGCAGCTTAGCGTCGGCAGGGAACTACGAGCAGTACTTC. Its protein is CASSLASAGNYEQYF.

This clone appeared a few times. The V call is TRBV28, the J call TRBJ2-7; maybe TRBD1 (5 bases). The CDR3 runs 13 residues. Germline V CDR1 and CDR2: MDHEN, SYDVKM. Deletions cut 4 bases from V and 2 bases from J, with 9 bases between. The CDR3 protein is CASSSTGPYEQYF. CDR3 DNA sequence: TGTGCCAGCAGTTCCACAGGACCCTACGAGCAGTACTTC.

This clone has more than one count but fewer than ten. The CDR3 reads CASSVALGGGGPDTQYF. The CDR3 nucleotides are TGTGCCAGCAGCGTAGCCCTGGGCGGGGGGGGCCCAGATACGCAGTATTTT. The chain joins TRBV9 to TRBJ2-3, with 9 bases that match TRBD2. This CDR3 has 17 residues. CDR1 is SGDLS, CDR2 YYNGEE, per germline. Trimming removed 0 bases from V and 4 bases from J; junction bases left unmatched: 9.

This clone has only a few counts. The rearrangement links TRBV28 to TRBJ1-6; maybe TRBD1 (5 bases). Trimming removed 2 bases from V and 5 bases from J, with 10 bases in between. Germline-derived CDR1 and CDR2 are MDHEN and SYDVKM. The CDR3 runs 15 residues. The CDR3 spells CASSLGGVHNSPLHF. The CDR3 DNA follows: TGTGCCAGCAGTTTAGGGGGGGTCCATAATTCACCCCTCCACTTT.

This chain connects TRBV9 to TRBJ2-3; weak D call: TRBD2 (7 bases). V was shortened by 2 bases and J by 4 bases, with 17 bases between the two germline ends. Looked up from germline, CDR1 is SGDLS and CDR2 is YYNGEE. The CDR3 contains 16 residues. Here the CDR3 reads CASSVLGGGVADTQYF. The CDR3 bases are TGTGCCAGCAGCGTCTTGGGGGGGGGCGTCGCAGATACGCAGTATTTT. The full variable domain, with the rest looked up from reference TRBV9 and TRBJ2-3, is DSGVTQTPKHLITATGQRVTLRCSPRSGDLSVYWYQQSLDQGLQFLIQYYNGEERAKGNILERFSAQQFPDLHSELNLSSLELGDSALYFCASSVLGGGVADTQYFGPGTRLTVL.

In its sample, this clone was seen a few times. The chain joins TRBV7-2 to TRBJ2-5; 7 bases agree with TRBD1. V trimming: 5 bases; J trimming: 5 bases; junction bases outside the gene matches: 8. This CDR3 is 14 amino acids long. Germline lookup yields CDR1 SGHTA and CDR2 FQGNSA. The CDR3 nucleotides read TGTGCCAGCAGCGATTACAGGGGCAGGGAGACCCAGTACTTC. It yields the protein CASSDYRGRETQYF.

The rearrangement uses TRBV19 and TRBJ1-6; 8 bases agree with TRBD1. The J segment lost 9 bases and the V segment lost 5 bases, leaving 9 bases of the junction unmatched. The V gene's germline CDR1 is LNHDA and CDR2 SQIVND (reference sequence). The length of the CDR3 is 15 residues. The CDR3 DNA reads as TGTGCCAGTAGTTTCCTGACAGGGGCAACTTCACCCCTCCACTTT. It encodes CASSFLTGATSPLHF. The variable domain in full, with the rest retrieved from reference TRBV19 and TRBJ1-6, is DGGITQSPKYLFRKEGQNVTLSCEQNLNHDAMYWYRQDPGQGLRLIYYSQIVNDFQKGDIAEGYSVSREKKESFPLTVTSAQKNPTAFYLCASSFLTGATSPLHFGNGTRLTVT.

This clone has just a few counts. The chain recombines TRBV19 with TRBJ1-3; no reliable D call. The CDR3 runs 13 residues. The V gene lost 7 bases and the J gene lost 2 bases, with 9 bases spanning the gap. Per germline, CDR1 LNHDA and CDR2 SQIVND (reference sequence). Here the CDR3 DNA reads TGTGCCAGTATGATGACACCTGGAAACACCATATATTTT. Translated, it gives CASMMTPGNTIYF.

This clone was recorded a few times. The gene calls are TRBV6-5 and TRBJ1-1; 7 bases match TRBD1. This CDR3 is built from 14 residues. With V trimmed by 4 bases and J by 5 bases, 7 bases remained unmatched. Germline CDR1 and CDR2: MNHEY and SVGAGI. CDR3 sequence: CASSLTGQGTEAFF. CDR3 nucleotides: TGTGCCAGCAGTTTGACAGGGCAAGGAACTGAAGCTTTCTTT.

The V gene is TRBV9, the J gene TRBJ2-7; D may be TRBD2 (5 bases). CDR1 is SGDLS, CDR2 YYNGEE, per germline. This CDR3 spans 15 amino acids. V lost 0 bases and J 0 bases, leaving 10 bases between the germline ends. The CDR3 reads CASSVDPGSSYEQYF. The CDR3 nucleotides are TGTGCCAGCAGCGTAGATCCGGGGAGCTCCTACGAGCAGTACTTC.

This clone was seen a single time. V is TRBV7-6 and J is TRBJ2-1, with D possibly TRBD1 on 5 matching bases. Germline V gene sequence: CDR1 SGHVS, CDR2 FNYEAQ. The CDR3 loop spans 14 amino acids. Trimming shortened V by 4 bases and J by 4 bases, and 11 bases separated the two germline ends. Here the CDR3 DNA reads TGTGCCAGCAGCTCCCAGGGTGGGTACAATGAGCAGTTCTTC. This encodes CASSSQGGYNEQFF.

In this sample, this clone turned up a few times. The rearrangement uses TRBV20-1 and TRBJ2-3; D is undetermined. Germline CDR1 and CDR2: DFQATT and SNEGSKA (reference sequence). The germline V and J ends were trimmed by 2 bases and 2 bases, with 2 bases remaining between them. The CDR3 consists of 11 residues. The CDR3 DNA reads as TGCAGTGCTAGACTCACAGATACGCAGTATTTT. It encodes CSARLTDTQYF.

This chain uses TRBV6-6 with TRBJ2-6; TRBD1 agrees at 7 bases. CDR3 length equals 16 residues. CDR1 is MNHNY, CDR2 SVGAGI, per germline (reference sequence). V was pared by 2 bases and J by 2 bases, with 3 bases of the junction left unmatched. This CDR3 reads CASSYGQAPGANVLTF. The CDR3 bases are TGTGCCAGCAGTTACGGACAGGCCCCTGGGGCCAACGTCCTGACTTTC.

This clone was seen a handful of times. The J gene is TRBJ2-1, the V gene TRBV27; 8 bases align to TRBD1. From germline, CDR1 is MNHEY and CDR2 SMNVEV (reference sequence). This CDR3 contains 16 residues. With V trimmed by 1 base and J by 9 bases, 11 bases remained unmatched. This CDR3 reads CASSLWTGLGTGEQFF. CDR3 bases: TGTGCCAGCAGTTTATGGACAGGGTTGGGGACGGGTGAGCAGTTCTTC.

This clone was seen only a few times. The V call is TRBV7-9, the J call TRBJ1-5; weak D call: TRBD1 (5 bases). The V gene lost 5 bases and the J gene lost 4 bases, with 12 bases spanning the gap. The germline V gene encodes CDR1 SEHNR and CDR2 FQNEAQ (reference sequence). The CDR3 totals 14 residues. CDR3 residues: CASSPGRGNQPQHF. CDR3 sequence (DNA): TGTGCCAGCAGCCCAGGAAGGGGAAATCAGCCCCAGCATTTT.

The table lists this clone with a few counts. The chain combines TRBV18 with TRBJ2-2; D not certain. This CDR3 region has 16 residues. Germline CDR1 KGHSH, CDR2 LQKENI. Trimming pared 5 bases from V and 5 bases from J, leaving 18 bases between. The CDR3 coding sequence is TGTGCCAGCTCATCCAATCCGGGTCCCCGGACCGGGGAGCTGTTTTTT. This encodes CASSSNPGPRTGELFF.

A few counts support this clone. The rearrangement uses TRBV4-3 and TRBJ1-5, with unresolved D. Germline V CDR1 and CDR2: LGHNA, YSLEER. V lost 2 bases and J 5 bases, leaving 7 bases between the germline ends. This CDR3 has 13 amino acids. The CDR3 region has the DNA TGCGCCAGCAGCCAAAACACAGATCAGCCCCAGCATTTT. Translated: CASSQNTDQPQHF.

The V and J genes are TRBV6-1 and TRBJ2-7; perhaps TRBD1 as D (5 bases). This CDR3 has 13 residues. Germline CDR1 MNHNS, CDR2 SASEGT. The V and J ends lost 6 bases and 8 bases respectively, with 17 bases between them. The CDR3 nucleotides are TGTGCCAGCAGGGTACCTCGGCAGGGCCAGCAGTACTTC. This sequence encodes CASRVPRQGQQYF.

This clone was detected a few times. The rearrangement links TRBV11-2 to TRBJ2-7; weak D call: TRBD1 (5 bases). The CDR3 covers 13 residues. Germline CDR1 and CDR2: SGHAT and FQNNGV. Trimming removed 5 bases from V and 0 bases from J, with 8 bases in between. The CDR3 reads CASSARVSYEQYF. Here the CDR3 DNA reads TGTGCCAGCAGCGCCAGGGTCTCCTACGAGCAGTACTTC.

The CDR3 loop is CSASGTEQYF. The CDR3 region has the DNA TGCAGCGCCTCCGGGACAGAGCAGTACTTC. This chain links TRBV29-1 with TRBJ2-7, with D possibly matching TRBD1 (6 bases). V lost 7 bases and J lost 7, with 11 bases in between. The CDR3 is 10 amino acids. Germline V gene lookup returns CDR1 SQVTM and CDR2 ANQGSEA.